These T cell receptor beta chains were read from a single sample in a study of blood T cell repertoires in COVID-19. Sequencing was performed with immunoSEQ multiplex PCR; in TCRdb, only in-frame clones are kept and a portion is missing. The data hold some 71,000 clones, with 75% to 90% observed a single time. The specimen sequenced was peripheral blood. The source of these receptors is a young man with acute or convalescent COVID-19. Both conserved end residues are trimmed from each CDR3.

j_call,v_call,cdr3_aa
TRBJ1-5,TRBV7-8,ASSRDRGNQPQH
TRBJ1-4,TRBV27,ASSFLAGPREKLF
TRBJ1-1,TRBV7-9,ASRRRVSTEAF
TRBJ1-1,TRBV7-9,ASSFEATEAF
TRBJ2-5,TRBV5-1,ASSLGTRIETQY
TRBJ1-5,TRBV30,AWRQGDGPQH
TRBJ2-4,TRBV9,ASSVSIFYIAKNIQY
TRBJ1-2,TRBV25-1,ASSVGGAVGIPGGYT
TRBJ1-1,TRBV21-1,ASQRTDPGMNTEAF
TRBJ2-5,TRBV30,AWRHRPRETQY
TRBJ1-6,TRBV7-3,ASSLTPRNSPLH
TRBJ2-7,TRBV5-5,ANINGRGRGTYEQY
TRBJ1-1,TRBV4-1,ASSQDMAGMNTEAF
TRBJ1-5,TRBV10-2,ASNRQGSNQPQH
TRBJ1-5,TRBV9,ASTPAGTGGQPQH
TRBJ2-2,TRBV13,ASSSGLAGLTGELF
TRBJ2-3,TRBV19,ASRHQQGASDTQY
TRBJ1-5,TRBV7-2,ASSLGDRANQPQH
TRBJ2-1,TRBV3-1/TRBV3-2,ASSQTAGALNEQF
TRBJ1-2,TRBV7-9,ASSRTGAGSLYGYT
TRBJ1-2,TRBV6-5,ASSYSRGGVYGYT
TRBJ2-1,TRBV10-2,ASSVAGAIINEQF
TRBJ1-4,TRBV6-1,ASSEGRGKLF
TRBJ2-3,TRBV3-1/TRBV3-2,ASSPTGLTDTQY